The source of this T cell receptor (beta chain) is a study of cytomegalovirus exposure and HLA in healthy donors. Primers: 60 Vbeta forward and 13 Jbeta reverse. Repertoires were generated with immunoSEQ multiplex PCR, while TCRdb's copy carries only in-frame clones and drops some. The top ten clones hold more than 0.8% of a sample with 150,000 to 200,000 clones, roughly 72% of them seen once. What was sequenced was PBMCs. The clonotype originates from a woman aged 40 to 50 in good health and CMV-seronegative.

CDR3 amino acids: CASSPSGTSSYEQYF. The CDR3 DNA sequence: TGTGCCAGCAGCCCTTCCGGGACTAGCTCTTACGAGCAGTACTTC. The chain carries TRBV9 and TRBJ2-7, with TRBD2 matching 9 bases. The CDR3 has 15 residues. Germline trimming cut 4 bases from V and 4 bases from J; bases unmatched to any gene: 9. Germline V CDR1 and CDR2: SGDLS, YYNGEE.